This T cell receptor (beta chain) was recovered during a study of Tregs in tolerant kidney transplant recipients (dated by TCRdb to the late 2010s). Some background on the complete study: Before combined kidney and bone marrow transplantation, this study identified donor-specific regulatory T cells using TCRbeta sequencing and then followed those same cells after transplant.

Explained via the paper, the time point label denotes: 6 months after combined kidney and bone marrow transplant. The transplants used related donors with nonmyeloablative bone marrow transplantation, and mixed chimerism in the human trials was transient. Thawed PBMCs were FACS-sorted into unstimulated Tregs (CD4+CD25+CD127-), CD4+ non-Tregs (CD4+CD25-), CD4 cells and CD8 cells. Several combined kidney and bone marrow transplant recipients from the ITN036ST trial were included as patients, and samples were available only from these trial subjects. Healthy control blood was processed by Ficoll density gradient to PBMCs and cryopreserved; patient PBMCs were collected before and after transplant. Study-wide findings and limitations: Biological reproducibility was not examined directly, but technical replication error appeared to be minimal. Expanding Tregs with activated donor B cells appeared to identify the most biologically relevant and donor-specific TCRbeta repertoire. PCR primers changed over time for some patients, so nucleotide-level comparison across those patients' samples was not possible. Because the study included only a small number of patients, the results must be confirmed in larger populations and under other immunosuppression protocols. Donor-specific Treg expansion exceeded global Treg expansion in tolerant patients, suggesting antigen-driven rather than nonspecific expansion.

For TCRbeta CDR3 sequencing, genomic DNA was extracted from sorted cells using the QIAGEN DNeasy Blood and Tissue Kit. High-throughput TCRbeta CDR3 sequencing, which included PCR amplification with bias correction and internal controls, was done commercially through immunoSEQ. Turning to the authors' computational methods: Unique productive TCRbeta sequences were defined by CDR3 nucleotide sequence when primers matched and otherwise by CDR3 amino acid sequence together with Vbeta and Jbeta genes. To correct sorting error, sequences shared between sorted populations at a frequency ratio of 2:1 or less were removed; the rest were assigned to the higher population. Sequences were defined as donor-reactive when expanded at least 5-fold in CFSE-low cells versus unstimulated cells and present at a frequency of at least 0.01% in CFSE-low cells. Jensen-Shannon divergence, calculated on the top 100 TCRbeta sequences ranked by frequency, was used to quantify repertoire divergence. For any sample with multiple sequencing runs, sorting error was corrected in each run separately before the runs were pooled. Sourced from immuneACCESS, this table was stored by TCRdb with only in-frame sequences that have V and J called. A share of the clones is absent; for the studies checked, an unresolved V gene accounts for under half, and the remainder has no known explanation. V and J calls plus clone size are reproduced from that table; the DNA served to infer D and trimming. For this sample the table gives about 64,000 clones, of which around 87% were detected only once. Of the sample, approximately 3.9% is held by the ten largest clones.

In regard to this clone: The antigen it recognizes is unknown. Within one base of it there is no much larger clone, and no base qualities were kept.

This receptor was taken from a human patient who received a combined kidney and bone marrow transplant. After a transplant, some of the T cells may come from the graft donor. The sequencing used CD4+ T cells from blood (PBMCs), collected 6 months after the transplant.

The CDR3 sequence is CASSRVGETQYF. The sequenced DNA: TGTGCCAGCAGTCGGGTGGGAGAGACCCAGTACTTC. This chain is built from TRBV9 and TRBJ2-5, with no confidently assigned D gene. V and J lose 5 bases and 4 bases, and a span of 9 bases separates them. Including cysteine and phenylalanine, the CDR3 has 12 amino acids. Only the CDR3 DNA is retained, 36 bases long and in frame from the first base. From a lookup of the germline V gene, CDR1 and CDR2 are SGDLS and YYNGEE. With all but the CDR3 taken from the reference TRBV9 and TRBJ2-5 genes, the full variable domain is: DSGVTQTPKHLITATGQRVTLRCSPRSGDLSVYWYQQSLDQGLQFLIQYYNGEERAKGNILERFSAQQFPDLHSELNLSSLELGDSALYFCASSRVGETQYFGPGTRLLVL.